The present T cell receptor beta chain was sequenced within a study of blood T cell repertoires in COVID-19. In the study overall: Samples taken during acute and convalescent COVID-19 were collected in the United States, Italy and Spain. PBMCs, B-cell-depleted T cells, or T cells were the source of the cDNA or gDNA that made up the material.

In its sample, this clone was seen a few times. In the source study's methods: Reference gene primer amplification yielded estimated nucleated cell counts. Libraries were prepared by immunoSEQ multiplex PCR; TCRdb keeps only in-frame clonotypes and omits some of them. The D gene and trimming were derived from the DNA, and the V and J assignments and clone size from that table. The table has fewer than 200,000 clones, 70% to 85% seen once; the top ten hold 20% to 25%. V lost 1 base to trimming and J lost 7 bases; unmatched junction nucleotides: 10. Looked up from germline, CDR1 is SEHNR and CDR2 is FQNEAQ (reference sequence). The CDR3 extends over 16 amino acids.

The TCR sequence derives from a woman over 75 with acute or convalescent COVID-19. The specimen sequenced was peripheral blood. The chain uses TRBV7-9 and TRBJ2-1; 7 bases map to TRBD2. The CDR3 reads CASSLVGAGDPNEQFF. DNA for the CDR3: TGTGCCAGCAGCTTAGTAGGCGCGGGAGATCCGAATGAGCAGTTCTTC.